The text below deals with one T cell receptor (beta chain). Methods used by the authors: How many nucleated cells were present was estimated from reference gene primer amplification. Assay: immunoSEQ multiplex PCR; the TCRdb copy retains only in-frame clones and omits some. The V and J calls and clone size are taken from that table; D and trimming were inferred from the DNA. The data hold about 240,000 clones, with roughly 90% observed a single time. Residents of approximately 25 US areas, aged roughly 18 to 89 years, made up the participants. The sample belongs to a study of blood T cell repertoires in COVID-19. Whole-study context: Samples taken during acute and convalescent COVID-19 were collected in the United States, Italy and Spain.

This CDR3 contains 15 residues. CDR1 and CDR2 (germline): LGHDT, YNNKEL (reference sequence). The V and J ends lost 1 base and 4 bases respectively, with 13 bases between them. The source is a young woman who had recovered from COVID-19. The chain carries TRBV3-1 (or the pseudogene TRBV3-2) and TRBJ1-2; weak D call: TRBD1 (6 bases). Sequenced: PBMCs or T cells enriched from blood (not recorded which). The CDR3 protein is CASSQGGGGLYGYTF. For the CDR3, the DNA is TGTGCCAGCAGCCAAGGGGGCGGGGGCCTCTATGGCTACACCTTC.